These 7 T cell receptor beta chains were all obtained from the same sample, sequenced in a study of control samples from healthy donors and cancer patients. Generated by immunoSEQ multiplex PCR, the TCRdb table keeps only in-frame clones and is missing some. The data hold more than 85,000 clones, with roughly four fifths observed a single time. The sequenced material came from blood. The receptors originated from a woman aged 45-65 years in good health.

This chain joins TRBV6-5 and TRBJ2-1, with D unclear. Germline V CDR1 and CDR2: MNHEY, SVGAGI. The CDR3 has 12 residues. Trimming took off 0 bases at V and 9 bases at J, with 6 bases between the two ends. The CDR3 sequence: CASSYSGFEQFF. In DNA form, the CDR3 reads TGTGCCAGCAGTTACTCGGGGTTTGAGCAGTTCTTC.

This clone was counted a few times. The chain couples TRBV29-1 to TRBJ2-1; unclear D gene. From germline, CDR1 is SQVTM and CDR2 ANQGSEA. Trimming shortened V by 4 bases and J by 6 bases, and 10 bases separated the two germline ends. CDR3 length: 12 amino acids. The CDR3 protein is CSVGAPSNEQFF. CDR3 nucleotide sequence: TGCAGCGTTGGGGCCCCGTCCAATGAGCAGTTCTTC.

This clone was seen once. The chain couples TRBV6-5 to TRBJ1-2; a possible D gene is TRBD1 (5 bases). This CDR3 has 13 amino acids. The germline V gene has CDR1 MNHEY and CDR2 SVGAGI. The CDR3 is CASTGGGTYGYTF. The CDR3 DNA reads TGTGCTTCCACAGGCGGGGGGACCTATGGCTACACCTTC.

This clone was counted a single time. This rearrangement joins TRBV3-1 (or the pseudogene TRBV3-2) to TRBJ2-5; perhaps TRBD1 as D (5 bases). V was shortened by 1 base and J by 2 bases, with 17 bases between the two germline ends. CDR3 size: 17 residues. Germline V gives CDR1 LGHDT, CDR2 YNNKEL (reference sequence). This CDR3 reads CASSQVERTQGQETQYF. The CDR3 DNA reads TGTGCCAGCAGCCAAGTCGAGAGAACTCAGGGTCAAGAGACCCAGTACTTC.

V and J are TRBV7-2 and TRBJ2-3, with TRBD1 matching over 10 bases. The CDR3 loop spans 16 amino acids. Germline lookup yields CDR1 SGHTA and CDR2 FQGNSA. V shed 1 base, J shed 2 bases, and the junction held 3 bases outside the gene matches. The CDR3 nucleotides read TGTGCCAGCAGCTTAGGAGGACAGGGGGTCACAGATACGCAGTATTTT. Translating it yields CASSLGGQGVTDTQYF.

The chain uses TRBV3-1 (or the pseudogene TRBV3-2) and TRBJ1-4; 11 positions agree with TRBD1. The junction had 1 base not matched to a gene; V was cut back by 4 bases and J by 0 bases. This CDR3 region has 16 residues. CDR1 and CDR2 from the germline V gene are LGHDT and YNNKEL (reference sequence). The CDR3 reads CASSRDRGSTNEKLFF. The CDR3 DNA is TGTGCCAGCAGCCGGGACAGGGGGTCAACTAATGAAAAACTGTTTTTT.

The chain recombines TRBV10-3 with TRBJ1-2; D remains ambiguous. Germline V gene sequence: CDR1 ENHRY, CDR2 SYGVKD. The V end was cut by 3 bases, the J end by 7 bases, with 6 bases between. The CDR3 has 11 amino acids. The CDR3 DNA is TGTGCCATCAGTGACTCGCGTGGCTACACCTTC. The encoded protein is CAISDSRGYTF.